This TCR beta chain was recovered during a study of T-cell memory formation after mild COVID-19. Study-wide context: TCR clusters largely stayed donor specific. Study findings and constraints: Certain responding clones were present in pre-infection memory, suggesting participation of cross-reactive memory. Clones contracting across day 15 to 85 had a balanced CD4/CD8 profile; later expanding clones leaned CD4+. Chiefly within CM and EM were the contracting CD4+ clones; CD8+ ones were within EMRA.

In its sample, this clonotype was seen a few times. The antigen is not known. TCRdb re-called the 5' RACE reads with MiXCR, one entry per CDR3 protein. In the table there are 140,000 to 150,000 distinct CDR3 sequences, under 30% of which are singletons. Unmatched junction bases numbered 21, after V lost 7 bases and J lost 7 bases. CDR1 is MNHEY and CDR2 is SVGAGI in the germline V gene. The CDR3 spans 17 residues. What was sequenced was PBMCs or a T cell subset sorted from them (not recorded which). The sequence was obtained from an adult woman who had mild COVID-19 (a few samples of this study predate the infection). Cell type and time point are not known. The chain couples TRBV6-5 to TRBJ2-5; 7 bases agree with TRBD2. Here the CDR3 reads CASNAYGGTEFGTTQYF. The CDR3 coding sequence is TGTGCCAGCAATGCCTACGGGGGGACGGAATTCGGGACGACCCAGTACTTC.